This paragraph reports one TCR beta chain. Its specificity is not known. The entry originates in a study of blood T cells in healthy people across ages. Germline CDR1 SQVTM, CDR2 ANQGSEA. CDR3 size: 12 residues. Study observations and caveats: Naive CD4+ cells and diversity were both higher in long-lived donors than in aged donors. Among T cells, TCR beta diversity per million cells dropped roughly linearly as age rose.

A second PCR, run for about 7 to 11 cycles, used a sample-barcoded 5' primer plus a J-beta primer mix. TCRdb ran MiXCR on the 5' RACE reads and lists one entry per CDR3 protein. The profile shows about 760,000 distinct CDR3 sequences, approximately 25% of them singletons. The same data also contributed to another study, on T cells of mothers and their children. That work contributes: The sample comes from fewer than 10 healthy Caucasian donors: mothers and children.

The source is a boy aged 5-17 years in good health. The sequenced material came from blood. The V call is TRBV29-1, the J call TRBJ2-5; D uncertain. The DNA end lines up better with TRBJ2-1; the J call may be wrong. The CDR3 here is CSVHEVSNEQFF. CDR3 DNA: TGCAGCGTTCACGAGGTTAGCAATGAGCAGTTCTTC.